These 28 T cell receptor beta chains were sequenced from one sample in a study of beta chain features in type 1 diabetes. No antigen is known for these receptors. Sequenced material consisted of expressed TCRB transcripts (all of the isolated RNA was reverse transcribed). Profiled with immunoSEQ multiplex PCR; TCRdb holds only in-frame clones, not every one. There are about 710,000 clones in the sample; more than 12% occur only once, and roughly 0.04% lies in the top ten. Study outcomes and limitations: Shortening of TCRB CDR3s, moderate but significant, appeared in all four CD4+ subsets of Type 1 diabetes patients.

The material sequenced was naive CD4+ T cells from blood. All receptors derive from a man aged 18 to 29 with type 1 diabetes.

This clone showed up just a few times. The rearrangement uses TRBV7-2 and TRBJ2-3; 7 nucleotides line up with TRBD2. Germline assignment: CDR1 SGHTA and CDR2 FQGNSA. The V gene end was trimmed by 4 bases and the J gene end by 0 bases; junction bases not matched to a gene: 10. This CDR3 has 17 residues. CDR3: CASSSNLAGVSTDTQYF. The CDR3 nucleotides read TGTGCCAGCAGCTCAAACCTGGCGGGGGTGAGCACAGATACGCAGTATTTT. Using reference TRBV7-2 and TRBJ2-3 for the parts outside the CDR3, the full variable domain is GAGVSQSPSNKVTEKGKDVELRCDPISGHTALYWYRQSLGQGLEFLIYFQGNSAPDKSGLPSDRFSAERTGGSVSTLTIQRTQQEDSAVYLCASSSNLAGVSTDTQYFGPGTRLTVL.

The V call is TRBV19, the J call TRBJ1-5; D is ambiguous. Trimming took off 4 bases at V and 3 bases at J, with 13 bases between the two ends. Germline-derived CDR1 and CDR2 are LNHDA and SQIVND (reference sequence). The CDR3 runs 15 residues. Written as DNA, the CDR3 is TGTGCCAGTAGTAGGTGGCAGAGGGTCAATCAGCCCCAGCATTTT. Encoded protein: CASSRWQRVNQPQHF.

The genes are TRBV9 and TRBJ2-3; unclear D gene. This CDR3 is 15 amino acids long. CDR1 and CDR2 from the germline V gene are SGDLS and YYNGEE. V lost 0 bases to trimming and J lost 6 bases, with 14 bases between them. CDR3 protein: CASSVVGHLTDTQYF. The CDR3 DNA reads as TGTGCCAGCAGCGTAGTCGGGCACCTCACCGATACGCAGTATTTT.

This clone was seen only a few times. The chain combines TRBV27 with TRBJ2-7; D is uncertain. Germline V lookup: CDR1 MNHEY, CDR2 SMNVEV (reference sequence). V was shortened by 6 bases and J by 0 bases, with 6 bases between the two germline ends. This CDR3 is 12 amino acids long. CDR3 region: CASRSDSYEQYF. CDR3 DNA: TGTGCCAGCAGGTCTGACTCCTACGAGCAGTACTTC.

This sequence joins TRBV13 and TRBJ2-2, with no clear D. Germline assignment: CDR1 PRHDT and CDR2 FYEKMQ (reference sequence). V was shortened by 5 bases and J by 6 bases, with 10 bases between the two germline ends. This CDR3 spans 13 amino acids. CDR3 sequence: CASSPRGAGELFF. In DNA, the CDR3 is TGTGCCAGCAGCCCAAGAGGCGCCGGGGAGCTGTTTTTT. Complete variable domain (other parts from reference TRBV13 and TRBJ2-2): AAGVIQSPRHLIKEKRETATLKCYPIPRHDTVYWYQQGPGQDPQFLISFYEKMQSDKGSIPDRFSAQQFSDYHSELNMSSLELGDSALYFCASSPRGAGELFFGEGSRLTVL.

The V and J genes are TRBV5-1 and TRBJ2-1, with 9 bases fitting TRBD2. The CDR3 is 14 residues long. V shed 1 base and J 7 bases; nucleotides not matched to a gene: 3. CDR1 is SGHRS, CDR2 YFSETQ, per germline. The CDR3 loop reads CASSLFLAGNEQFF. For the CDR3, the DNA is TGCGCCAGCAGCTTGTTTCTAGCGGGGAATGAGCAGTTCTTC.

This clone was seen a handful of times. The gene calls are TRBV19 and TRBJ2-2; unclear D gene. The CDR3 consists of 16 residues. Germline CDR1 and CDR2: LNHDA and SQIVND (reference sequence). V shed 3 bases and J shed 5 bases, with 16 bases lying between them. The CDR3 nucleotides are TGTGCCAGTAGTATGGGGAAGCTGATTGTGACCGGGGAGCTGTTTTTT. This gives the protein CASSMGKLIVTGELFF.

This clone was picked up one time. This CDR3 is CASSEAPGQAGGSYEQYF. The CDR3 nucleotides are TGTGCCAGCAGTGAAGCCCCCGGACAGGCAGGCGGGTCCTACGAGCAGTACTTC. The rearrangement joins TRBV25-1 to TRBJ2-7, with 7 positions matching TRBD1. Trimming at V came to 2 bases and at J to 1 base, leaving 14 bases not matched to a gene. There are 18 residues in the CDR3. Germline CDR1 MGHDK, CDR2 SYGVNS.

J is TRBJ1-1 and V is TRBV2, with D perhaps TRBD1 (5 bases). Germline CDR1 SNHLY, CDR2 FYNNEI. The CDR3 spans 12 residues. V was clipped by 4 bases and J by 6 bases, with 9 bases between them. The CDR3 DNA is TGTGCCAGCAGTGCAGACAGCCCTGAAGCTTTCTTT. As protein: CASSADSPEAFF.

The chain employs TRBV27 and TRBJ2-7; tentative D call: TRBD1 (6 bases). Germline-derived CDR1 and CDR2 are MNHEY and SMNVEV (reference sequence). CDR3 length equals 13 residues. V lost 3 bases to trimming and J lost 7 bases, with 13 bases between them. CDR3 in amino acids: CASSLEQGGEQYF. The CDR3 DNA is TGTGCCAGCAGTTTGGAACAGGGCGGGGAGCAGTACTTC.

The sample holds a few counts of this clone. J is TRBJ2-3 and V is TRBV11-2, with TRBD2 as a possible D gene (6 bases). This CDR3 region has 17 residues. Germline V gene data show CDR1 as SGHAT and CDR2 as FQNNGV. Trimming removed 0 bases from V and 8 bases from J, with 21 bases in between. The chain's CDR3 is CASSLESPRAGGGTQYF. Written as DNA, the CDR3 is TGTGCCAGCAGCTTAGAATCCCCCCGGGCCGGGGGAGGTACGCAGTATTTT.

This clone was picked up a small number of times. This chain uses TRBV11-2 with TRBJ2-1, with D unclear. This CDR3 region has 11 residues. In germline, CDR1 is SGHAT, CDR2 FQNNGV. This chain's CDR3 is CACEMIGPPFF. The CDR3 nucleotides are TGTGCTTGTGAGATGATCGGTCCCCCGTTCTTC.

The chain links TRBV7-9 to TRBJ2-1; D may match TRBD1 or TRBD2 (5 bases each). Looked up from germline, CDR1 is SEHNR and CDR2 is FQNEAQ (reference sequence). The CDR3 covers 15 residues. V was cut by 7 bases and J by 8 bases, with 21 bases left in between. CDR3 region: CASNIRGTDIHEQFF. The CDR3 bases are TGTGCCAGCAATATTCGAGGGACGGACATACATGAGCAGTTCTTC.

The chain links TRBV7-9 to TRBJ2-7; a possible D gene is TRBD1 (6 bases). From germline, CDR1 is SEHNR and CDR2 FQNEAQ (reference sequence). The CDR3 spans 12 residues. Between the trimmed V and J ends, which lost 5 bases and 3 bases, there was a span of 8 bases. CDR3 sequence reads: CASSQQGYEQYF. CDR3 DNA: TGTGCCAGCAGCCAACAGGGCTACGAGCAGTACTTC.

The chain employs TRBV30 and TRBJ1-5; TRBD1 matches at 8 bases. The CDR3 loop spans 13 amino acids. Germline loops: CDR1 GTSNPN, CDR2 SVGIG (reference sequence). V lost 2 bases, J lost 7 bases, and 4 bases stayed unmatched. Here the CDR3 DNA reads TGTGCCTGGAGTCCAGGGGGCTGGCAGCCCCAGCATTTT. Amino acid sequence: CAWSPGGWQPQHF.

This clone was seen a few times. The CDR3 sequence: CASSYTGLGNEQFF. The CDR3 DNA reads as TGTGCCAGCAGCTATACAGGGTTGGGGAATGAGCAGTTCTTC. The rearrangement uses TRBV7-3 and TRBJ2-1; D might be TRBD1 (6 bases). The CDR3 runs to 14 residues. Germline lookup yields CDR1 SGHTA and CDR2 FQGTGA. The V end was cut by 4 bases, the J end by 7 bases, with 14 bases between.

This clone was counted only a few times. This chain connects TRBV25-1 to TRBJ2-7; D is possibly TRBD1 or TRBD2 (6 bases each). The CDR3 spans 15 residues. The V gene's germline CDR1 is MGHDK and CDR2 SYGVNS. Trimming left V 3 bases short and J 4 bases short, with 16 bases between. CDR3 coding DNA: TGTGCCAGCAGTGACCCCCGGAGGGGGACGTACGAGCAGTACTTC. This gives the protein CASSDPRRGTYEQYF.

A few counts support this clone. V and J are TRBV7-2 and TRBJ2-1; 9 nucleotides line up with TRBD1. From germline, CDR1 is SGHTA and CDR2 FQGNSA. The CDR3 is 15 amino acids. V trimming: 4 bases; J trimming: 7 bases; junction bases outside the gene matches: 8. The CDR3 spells CASSSVGTGRNEQFF. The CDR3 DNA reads TGTGCCAGCAGCTCCGTCGGGACAGGGAGGAATGAGCAGTTCTTC. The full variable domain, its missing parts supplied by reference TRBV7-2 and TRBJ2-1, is GAGVSQSPSNKVTEKGKDVELRCDPISGHTALYWYRQSLGQGLEFLIYFQGNSAPDKSGLPSDRFSAERTGGSVSTLTIQRTQQEDSAVYLCASSSVGTGRNEQFFGPGTRLTVL.

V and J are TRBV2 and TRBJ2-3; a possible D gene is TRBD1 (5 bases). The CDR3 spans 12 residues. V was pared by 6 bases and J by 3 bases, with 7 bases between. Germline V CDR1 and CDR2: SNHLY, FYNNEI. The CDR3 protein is CASRQETDTQYF. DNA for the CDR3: TGTGCCAGCAGACAGGAGACAGATACGCAGTATTTT.

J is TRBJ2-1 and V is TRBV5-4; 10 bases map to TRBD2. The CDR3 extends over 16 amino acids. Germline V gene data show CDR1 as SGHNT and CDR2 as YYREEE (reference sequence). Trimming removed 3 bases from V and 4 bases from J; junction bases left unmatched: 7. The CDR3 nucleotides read TGTGCCAGCAGCTCTAGCCCGACTAGCGGGTACAATGAGCAGTTCTTC. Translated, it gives CASSSSPTSGYNEQFF.

CDR3 in amino acids: CASSPRVTDSSNEQFF. CDR3 bases: TGTGCCAGCTCACCACGGGTGACCGACTCCTCTAATGAGCAGTTCTTC. This chain uses TRBV18 with TRBJ2-1; D unclear. This CDR3 spans 16 amino acids. Germline values: CDR1 KGHSH, CDR2 LQKENI. Between the trimmed V and J ends, which lost 1 base and 7 bases, there was a span of 17 bases. Using reference TRBV18 and TRBJ2-1 for the parts outside the CDR3, the full variable domain is NAGVMQNPRHLVRRRGQEARLRCSPMKGHSHVYWYRQLPEEGLKFMVYLQKENIIDESGMPKERFSAEFPKEGPSILRIQQVVRGDSAAYFCASSPRVTDSSNEQFFGPGTRLTVL.

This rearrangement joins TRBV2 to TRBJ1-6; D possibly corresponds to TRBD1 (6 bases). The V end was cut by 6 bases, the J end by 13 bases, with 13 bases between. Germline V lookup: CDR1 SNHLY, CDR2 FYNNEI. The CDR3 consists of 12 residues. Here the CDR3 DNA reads TGTGCCAGCAGGGACAGCCCGTGGCCCCTCCACTTT. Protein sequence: CASRDSPWPLHF.

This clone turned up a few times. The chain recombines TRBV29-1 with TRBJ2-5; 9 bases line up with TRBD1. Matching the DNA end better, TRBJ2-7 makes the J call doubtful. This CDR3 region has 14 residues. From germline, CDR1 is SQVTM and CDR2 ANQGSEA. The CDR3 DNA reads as TGCAGCGTTGCACCGGGACAGGGCGTCGACGAGCAGTACTTC. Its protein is CSVAPGQGVDEQYF.

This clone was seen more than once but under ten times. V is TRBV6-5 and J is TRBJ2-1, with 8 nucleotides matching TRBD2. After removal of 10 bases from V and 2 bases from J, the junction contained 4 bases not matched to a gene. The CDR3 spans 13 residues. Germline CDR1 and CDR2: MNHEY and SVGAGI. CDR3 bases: TGTGCCACCCGAGCGGGGGCCTACAATGAGCAGTTCTTC. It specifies CATRAGAYNEQFF.

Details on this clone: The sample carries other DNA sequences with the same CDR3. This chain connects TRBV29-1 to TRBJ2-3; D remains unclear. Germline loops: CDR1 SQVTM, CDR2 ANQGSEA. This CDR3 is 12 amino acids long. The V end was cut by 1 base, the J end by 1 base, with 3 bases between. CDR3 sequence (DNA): TGCAGCGTTGAAGCAGGCACAGATACGCAGTATTTT. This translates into CSVEAGTDTQYF.

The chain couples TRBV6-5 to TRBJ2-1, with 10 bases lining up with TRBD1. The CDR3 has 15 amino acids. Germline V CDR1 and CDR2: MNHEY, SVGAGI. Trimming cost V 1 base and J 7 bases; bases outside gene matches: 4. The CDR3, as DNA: TGTGCCAGCAGTTACTGGGGACAGGGGCGGAATGAGCAGTTCTTC. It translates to CASSYWGQGRNEQFF.

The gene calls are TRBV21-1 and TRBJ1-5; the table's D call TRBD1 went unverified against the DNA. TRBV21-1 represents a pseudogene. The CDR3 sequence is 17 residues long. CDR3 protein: CASSKAARTGGFQPQHF. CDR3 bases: TGTGCCAGCAGCAAAGCGGCCAGGACAGGGGGCTTTCAGCCCCAGCATTTT.

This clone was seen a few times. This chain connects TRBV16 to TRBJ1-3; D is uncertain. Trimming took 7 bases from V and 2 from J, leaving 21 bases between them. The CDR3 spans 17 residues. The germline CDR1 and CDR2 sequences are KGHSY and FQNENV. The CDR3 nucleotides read TGTGCCAGCACCACAACCGCGGTTAATAGGGCTGGAAACACCATATATTTT. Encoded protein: CASTTTAVNRAGNTIYF.